This paragraph reports one T cell receptor beta chain. Its antigen is still unknown. This sample was taken from a study of cytomegalovirus exposure and HLA in healthy donors. Study-wide results and caveats: Researchers reportedly found TCR beta sequences accurately predicted most subjects' HLA-A and HLA-B alleles. A link between a missense DCLRE1C variant and TCR beta V- and J-gene trimming emerged from a later analysis. Several of the most significant clusters appeared linked to common viral pathogens, based on a later analysis.

All donors participated as healthy donors of bone marrow. The length of the CDR3 is 18 residues. V lost 1 base and J lost 7; bases outside the gene matches: 13. Germline lookup yields CDR1 SGHAT and CDR2 FQNNGV. The PCR used 60 Vbeta and 13 Jbeta primers. Some clones are missing from TCRdb's copy, which holds only in-frame ones; the method was immunoSEQ multiplex PCR. Of 150,000 to 200,000 clones listed, over 70% are singletons. The rearrangement uses TRBV11-2 and TRBJ2-2; 9 nucleotides align to TRBD1. Sequencing was carried out using PBMCs. The source is a woman aged 45 to 65 in good health and CMV-seropositive. The CDR3 nucleotides are TGTGCCAGCAGCTTAGTTCGAGGGGGACAGGGCATTGGCGGGGAGCTGTTTTTT. Protein product: CASSLVRGGQGIGGELFF.